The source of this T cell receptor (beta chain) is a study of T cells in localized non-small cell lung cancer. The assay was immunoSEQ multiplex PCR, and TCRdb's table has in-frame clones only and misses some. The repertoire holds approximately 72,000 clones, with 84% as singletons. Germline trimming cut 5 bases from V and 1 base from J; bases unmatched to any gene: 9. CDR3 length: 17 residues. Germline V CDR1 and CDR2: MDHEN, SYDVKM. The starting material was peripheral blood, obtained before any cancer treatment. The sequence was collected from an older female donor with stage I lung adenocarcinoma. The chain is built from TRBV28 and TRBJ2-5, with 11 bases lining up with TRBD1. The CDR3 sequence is CASSPSRGTGGQETQYF. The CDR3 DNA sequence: TGTGCCAGCAGTCCATCACGAGGGACAGGGGGCCAAGAGACCCAGTACTTC.